The sequence of this T cell receptor beta chain was determined in a study of blood T cell repertoires in COVID-19 (dated by TCRdb to 2019 to 2021). Background for the entire study: Collaborator samples came from the United States, Italy and Spain and covered acute and convalescent phases of COVID-19. The material from the prospective study consisted of cDNA or gDNA derived from T cells, B-cell-depleted T cells, or PBMCs. Subjects who had been exposed to COVID-19, were actively infected with it, or had recovered from it provided the deeply sampled blood TCRbeta repertoires that made up the dataset. The repertoires were made available in a free public database intended to serve as a resource for research on the immune response to SARS-CoV-2. Samples came from the ongoing ImmuneRACE study (first 160 participants) plus 1,254 subjects from 6 global collaborators. A de-identified subject ID, COVID-19 status, age in years and sex were almost always included in the sample metadata. Where available, HLA class I and class II types were obtained from metadata supplied by the sample provider rather than from assay-based typing. The full study reports these points: How much clinical and demographic metadata was included differed by source and by participant, and the metadata was provided uncurated.

A remark on this clone: This clone's antigen is unknown. No quality values exist for individual bases; no much larger clone is one base distant.

TCRbeta CDR3 regions were amplified from genomic DNA by means of the immunoSEQ Assay, a bias-controlled multiplex PCR. The source study handled its data this way. The number of nucleated cells in each sample was estimated from the amplification of reference gene primers within the assay. To quantify the absolute abundance of each unique TCRbeta CDR3 rearrangement, sequence reads were collapsed and filtered. For each sample, productive Simpson clonality was calculated as the square root of Simpson's diversity index over productive rearrangements. TCRdb took over this immuneACCESS table, retaining in-frame rearrangements with V and J assigned. Such tables are incomplete; in checked studies, under half of the missing clones stem from an unresolved V gene, and the remainder is unexplained. For V, J and clone size, that table is used; D and trimming come from the DNA. This sample gives about 210,000 clones in total; roughly 78% of them show up just once. The ten most abundant clones make up 9.5% to 15% of the sample.

Collaborating institutions collected whole blood in K2EDTA tubes following their own protocols. For TCRbeta analysis, collaborators shipped samples in one of three forms: frozen whole blood, isolated PBMCs, or DNA extracted from either of those sample types. The source of this sequence is a woman between 40 and 50 years old with acute or convalescent COVID-19. The specimen sequenced was peripheral blood.

The CDR3 region: CAVTDNYGYTF. At the DNA level, the sequence is TGTGCCGTGACAGACAACTATGGCTACACCTTC. The chain is assembled from TRBV6-5 and TRBJ1-2; TRBD1 is a weak D gene call, 5 bases matching. The germline V gene supplies CDR1 MNHEY and CDR2 SVGAGI. Reading from cysteine to phenylalanine, the CDR3 counts 11 amino acids. The kept DNA is CDR3 alone, 33 bases in frame from the first base. V is clipped by 11 bases and J by 2 bases, and the sequence between their germline boundaries is 9 bases long.